A selection of T cell receptor beta chains follows, all from one sample in a study of blood T cell repertoires in COVID-19. This table comes from immunoSEQ multiplex PCR, and its TCRdb copy is limited to in-frame clones, with some not included. The sample has approximately 260,000 clones; 85% to 95% are singletons. The sequenced material came from PBMCs or T cells enriched from blood (not recorded which). The receptors stem from a woman aged 18-30 years who had recovered from COVID-19. Each CDR3 is given with its conserved first and last residue. A D gene is named only where the DNA matches it firmly. Clone size is stated in some rows and not others, as once, few, many or a class when expanded.

d_call | j_call | clone_size | v_call | cdr3_aa | cdr3_nt
. | TRBJ2-2 | . | TRBV28 | CASSLYRRGRTNTGELFF | TGTGCCAGCAGTTTATACCGCAGGGGCAGAACGAACACCGGGGAGCTGTTTTTT
. | TRBJ1-2 | once | TRBV7-2 | CASSPQAQGMAGYTF | TGTGCCAGCAGCCCTCAAGCTCAGGGAATGGCGGGCTACACCTTC
. | TRBJ1-2 | . | TRBV18 | CASSPTGNYGYTF | TGTGCCAGCTCACCAACAGGGAACTATGGCTACACCTTC
. | TRBJ1-3 | once | TRBV19 | CASSIQGNTIYF | TGTGCCAGTAGTATACAGGGAAACACCATATATTTT
. | TRBJ1-3 | . | TRBV13 | CASSLTLRRNSGNTIYF | TGTGCCAGCAGCTTAACATTGCGGAGGAACTCTGGAAACACCATATATTTT
TRBD2 | TRBJ2-1 | . | TRBV7-3 | CASSPPSGGDNEQFF | TGTGCCAGCAGCCCGCCTAGCGGGGGGGACAATGAGCAGTTCTTC
. | TRBJ1-2 | few | TRBV29-1 | CSVGVTSYGYTF | TGCAGCGTTGGTGTTACATCCTATGGCTACACCTTC
TRBD1 | TRBJ1-4 | . | TRBV6-5 | CASRTGGFSEKLFF | TGTGCCAGCAGGACAGGGGGCTTTTCAGAAAAACTGTTTTTT
. | TRBJ1-2 | once | TRBV27 | CASSPTGSPLSHGYTF | TGTGCCAGCAGTCCCACCGGGAGCCCCCTTTCGCATGGCTACACCTTC
. | TRBJ2-1 | . | TRBV4-3 | CASSQGLQSSYNEQFF | TGCGCCAGCAGCCAGGGACTTCAAAGCTCCTACAATGAGCAGTTCTTC
TRBD1 | TRBJ1-6 | . | TRBV12-5 | CASGLEIDRVYSPLHF | TGTGCTAGTGGTTTGGAAATCGACAGGGTATATTCACCCCTCCACTTT
TRBD1 | TRBJ1-5 | . | TRBV19 | CASSHKPGQGAGYQPQHF | TGTGCCAGTAGCCACAAACCGGGACAGGGGGCGGGCTATCAGCCCCAGCATTTT
. | TRBJ2-7 | . | TRBV19 | CASSIAAGDSYEQYF | TGTGCCAGTAGTATAGCGGCCGGGGACTCCTACGAGCAGTACTTC
TRBD2 | TRBJ2-1 | . | TRBV10-3 | CAISYRLAGDYNEQFF | TGTGCCATCAGTTACCGTTTAGCGGGGGATTACAATGAGCAGTTCTTC
TRBD1 | TRBJ1-5 | . | TRBV6-4 | CASSDSIRLDRGVGNQPQHF | TGTGCCAGCAGTGACTCCATTCGACTGGACAGGGGAGTGGGCAATCAGCCCCAGCATTTT
TRBD1 | TRBJ1-2 | . | TRBV15 | CATSSLKTGGNYGYTF | TGTGCCACCAGCAGCCTAAAGACAGGGGGTAACTATGGCTACACCTTC
. | TRBJ1-1 | . | TRBV7-2 | CASSFRGWDTEAFF | TGTGCCAGCAGCTTCCGGGGATGGGACACTGAAGCTTTCTTT
. | TRBJ2-3 | few | TRBV4-2 | CASSGELANTQYF | TGTGCCAGCAGCGGAGAACTAGCAAATACGCAGTATTTT
TRBD2 | TRBJ2-1 | . | TRBV29-1 | CSVVGRAGPNYNEQFF | TGCAGCGTTGTTGGCAGAGCGGGGCCAAACTACAATGAGCAGTTCTTC
TRBD2 | TRBJ2-7 | . | TRBV5-3 | CARSQMGLAGALTYEQYF | TGTGCCAGAAGCCAGATGGGACTAGCGGGGGCCCTTACCTACGAGCAGTACTTC